A single sample gave rise to the 3 T cell receptor beta chains below, sequenced in a study of identical twins. TCRdb redid the calling of the 5' RACE reads with MiXCR, one entry per CDR3 protein. This table has 700,000 or so distinct CDR3 sequences, about 20% appearing once. These sequences were also reported in another study, on T cells expressing NK-cell markers.

The sample comprised PBMCs. All receptors come from a young woman in good health.

The rearrangement links TRBV7-2 to TRBJ1-1; D remains ambiguous. The CDR3 sequence is 14 residues long. Deletions cut 5 bases from V and 4 bases from J, with 14 bases between. The germline CDR1 and CDR2 sequences are SGHTA and FQGNSA. The CDR3 region has the DNA TGTGCCAGCAGCCCCCGTGCCGGGAGCACTGAAGCTTTCTTT. It is translated as CASSPRAGSTEAFF.

This clonotype was seen a few times. The chain uses TRBV6-5 and TRBJ2-2; D remains ambiguous. The ends were cut back, 6 bases at V and 6 bases at J, with 17 bases in the middle. In germline, CDR1 is MNHEY, CDR2 SVGAGI. This CDR3 region has 15 residues. In nucleotides, the CDR3 is TGTGCCAGCAGGTTACCGGGCGACGGCCCCGGGGAGCTGTTTTTT. This sequence encodes CASRLPGDGPGELFF.

The genes are TRBV19 and TRBJ2-3; D is ambiguous. Germline CDR1 and CDR2: LNHDA and SQIVND (reference sequence). V was clipped by 5 bases and J by 2 bases, with 11 bases between them. This CDR3 has 14 residues. CDR3 nucleotide sequence: TGTGCCAGTAGTCAAGGTCCGTACACAGATACGCAGTATTTT. Residues: CASSQGPYTDTQYF.